These 15 T cell receptor beta chains were all obtained from the same sample, sequenced in a study of blood T cell repertoires in COVID-19. This table comes from immunoSEQ multiplex PCR, and its TCRdb copy is limited to in-frame clones, with some not included. This sample yields more than 65,000 clones, of which approximately 84% are seen a single time; 10% to 15% belongs to the top ten. Source material: peripheral blood. The receptors originated from a human donor in a cohort sampled during active COVID-19.

The chain links TRBV7-2 to TRBJ2-7; D is perhaps TRBD1 (5 bases). Germline CDR1 is SGHTA and CDR2 is FQGNSA. V was shortened by 2 bases and J by 1 base, with 9 bases between the two germline ends. The CDR3 consists of 14 residues. Here the CDR3 DNA reads TGTGCCAGCAGCTTACAGGGAAAGTCCTACGAGCAGTACTTC. Protein sequence: CASSLQGKSYEQYF.

The chain employs TRBV3-1 (or the pseudogene TRBV3-2) and TRBJ2-7; D may be TRBD2 (5 bases). CDR3 length: 12 residues. Per germline, CDR1 LGHDT and CDR2 YNNKEL (reference sequence). Trimming cost V 4 bases and J 7 bases, with 11 bases left between them. The CDR3 DNA reads as TGTGCCAGCAGCCTACTAGGGATAGAGCAGTACTTC. The encoded protein is CASSLLGIEQYF.

CDR3 protein: CASSPPGRNTGELFF. CDR3 coding DNA: TGTGCCAGCTCACCACCAGGGAGAAACACCGGGGAGCTGTTTTTT. The rearrangement links TRBV18 to TRBJ2-2, with a tentative D call TRBD2 (5 bases). Germline V CDR1 and CDR2: KGHSH, LQKENI. This CDR3 is 15 amino acids long. Trimming cost V 0 bases and J 2 bases, with 7 bases left between them.

V and J are TRBV29-1 and TRBJ2-7; D might be TRBD1 (7 bases). CDR1 SQVTM and CDR2 ANQGSEA come from the germline V gene. The V end was cut by 7 bases, the J end by 7 bases, with 20 bases between. The CDR3 runs 13 residues. The CDR3 reads CSAQGQVGGEQYF. For the CDR3, the DNA is TGCAGCGCCCAAGGACAGGTAGGGGGGGAGCAGTACTTC.

The rearrangement uses TRBV30 and TRBJ1-5; no firm D call. The germline CDR1 and CDR2 sequences are GTSNPN and SVGIG (reference sequence). This CDR3 region has 15 residues. Trimming took 1 base from V and 2 from J, leaving 12 bases between them. The CDR3 bases are TGTGCCTGGAGTGGCAGCGGGGTGGGCAATCAGCCCCAGCATTTT. Amino acid sequence: CAWSGSGVGNQPQHF.

A single count supports this clone. The rearrangement uses TRBV9 and TRBJ2-7; 8 bases are shared with TRBD2. The V and J ends lost 2 bases and 4 bases, in that order; junction bases with no gene match: 8. The germline V gene encodes CDR1 SGDLS and CDR2 YYNGEE. The CDR3 covers 15 residues. Here the CDR3 reads CASSVSATSVYEQYF. Written as DNA, the CDR3 is TGTGCCAGCAGCGTTTCTGCGACTAGCGTGTACGAGCAGTACTTC.

J is TRBJ2-1 and V is TRBV10-3; 8 positions agree with TRBD1. This CDR3 contains 15 residues. Germline loops: CDR1 ENHRY, CDR2 SYGVKD. V was clipped by 0 bases and J by 6 bases; unmatched bases: 4. CDR3 in amino acids: CAISESQGASNEQFF. The CDR3 DNA reads TGTGCCATCAGTGAGTCGCAGGGGGCGAGCAATGAGCAGTTCTTC.

J is TRBJ2-7 and V is TRBV2; D is ambiguous. The V end was cut by 4 bases, the J end by 3 bases, with 7 bases between. The CDR3 is 12 amino acids. Germline-derived CDR1 and CDR2 are SNHLY and FYNNEI. In DNA, the CDR3 is TGTGCCAGCAGTGCCCAAAACTACGAGCAGTACTTC. It yields the protein CASSAQNYEQYF.

The chain carries TRBV28 and TRBJ2-1; a weak D match, TRBD1 (5 bases). This CDR3 is built from 16 residues. Germline CDR1 is MDHEN and CDR2 is SYDVKM. V dropped 8 bases and J dropped 0 bases, with 17 bases sitting between them. CDR3: CASWTSGASSYNEQFF. CDR3 in DNA: TGTGCCAGCTGGACCTCTGGGGCGAGCTCCTACAATGAGCAGTTCTTC.

The rearrangement uses TRBV7-2 and TRBJ2-5; 7 bases are a match to TRBD2. The germline gives CDR1 SGHTA, CDR2 FQGNSA. CDR3 size: 16 residues. The trim removed 2 bases at V and 2 bases at J, leaving 8 bases unmatched. This CDR3 is CASSLSWGGVQETQYF. The DNA of the CDR3 is TGTGCCAGCAGCTTAAGTTGGGGGGGGGTACAAGAGACCCAGTACTTC.

The chain couples TRBV7-9 to TRBJ1-4; TRBD1 matches at 8 bases. The CDR3 has 14 amino acids. Germline V gene lookup returns CDR1 SEHNR and CDR2 FQNEAQ (reference sequence). Trimming at V came to 5 bases and at J to 6 bases, leaving 5 bases not matched to a gene. The CDR3 is CASSRDRRDEKLFF. DNA of the CDR3: TGTGCCAGCAGCCGGGACAGGCGAGATGAAAAACTGTTTTTT.

In its sample, this clone was seen once. The chain employs TRBV3-1 (or the pseudogene TRBV3-2) and TRBJ2-3, with D possibly matching TRBD2 (7 bases). Germline V CDR1 and CDR2: LGHDT, YNNKEL (reference sequence). Between the trimmed V and J ends, which lost 4 bases and 0 bases, there was a span of 20 bases. This CDR3 comprises 18 residues. For the CDR3, the DNA is TGTGCCAGCAGCCCAGCCCCTATGGGGGGGCGCAGCACAGATACGCAGTATTTT. This codes for CASSPAPMGGRSTDTQYF.

The V gene is TRBV4-1, the J gene TRBJ1-3, with TRBD1 as a possible D gene (6 bases). Trimming took off 0 bases at V and 1 base at J, with 13 bases between the two ends. CDR3 length equals 17 residues. Germline CDR1 reads MGHRA; CDR2 reads YSYEKL. This CDR3 is CASSQERGGISGNTIYF. The CDR3 DNA reads as TGCGCCAGCAGCCAAGAGAGAGGGGGAATATCTGGAAACACCATATATTTT.

V and J are TRBV29-1 and TRBJ1-2, with 7 bases lining up with TRBD1. Germline loops: CDR1 SQVTM, CDR2 ANQGSEA. CDR3 size: 14 residues. V lost 6 bases and J lost 2; bases outside the gene matches: 9. This chain's CDR3 is CSVARDSLNYGYTF. The CDR3 region has the DNA TGCAGCGTCGCCCGGGACAGCCTGAACTATGGCTACACCTTC.

This chain uses TRBV4-1 with TRBJ2-3; tentative D call: TRBD2 (7 bases). Germline V gene sequence: CDR1 MGHRA, CDR2 YSYEKL. This CDR3 contains 13 residues. Trimming took off 8 bases at V and 0 bases at J, with 9 bases between the two ends. The CDR3, as DNA: TGCGCCAGCGGGGGGGCGAGCACAGATACGCAGTATTTT. It specifies CASGGASTDTQYF.